The source of this TCR beta chain is a study of vaccination and CD4 T cells after COVID-19. The treatment is: roughly 10-day PBMC culture with coronavirus spike peptide pools or control peptides (ViraFEST assay). Trimming removed 3 bases from V and 10 bases from J, with 7 bases in between. This CDR3 has 10 residues. Germline values: CDR1 DFQATT, CDR2 SNEGSKA (reference sequence). The Oncomine TCR Beta short-read assay was applied to DNA of cultured CD4+ T cells. TCRdb redid the calling of the PCR reads with MiXCR, one entry per CDR3 protein. The sample contains approximately 11,000 distinct CDR3 sequences, 40% to 60% of which appear only once. This clonotype has a handful of counts. Its antigen is currently unknown.

V gene TRBV20-1 combines with J gene TRBJ2-1; D not certain. This sequence originates from a human donor who had recovered from COVID-19. Sequencing input: CD4+ T cells from blood, cultured in vitro. CDR3 region: CSARGGEQFF. The CDR3 coding sequence is TGCAGTGCTAGGGGTGGGGAGCAGTTCTTC.